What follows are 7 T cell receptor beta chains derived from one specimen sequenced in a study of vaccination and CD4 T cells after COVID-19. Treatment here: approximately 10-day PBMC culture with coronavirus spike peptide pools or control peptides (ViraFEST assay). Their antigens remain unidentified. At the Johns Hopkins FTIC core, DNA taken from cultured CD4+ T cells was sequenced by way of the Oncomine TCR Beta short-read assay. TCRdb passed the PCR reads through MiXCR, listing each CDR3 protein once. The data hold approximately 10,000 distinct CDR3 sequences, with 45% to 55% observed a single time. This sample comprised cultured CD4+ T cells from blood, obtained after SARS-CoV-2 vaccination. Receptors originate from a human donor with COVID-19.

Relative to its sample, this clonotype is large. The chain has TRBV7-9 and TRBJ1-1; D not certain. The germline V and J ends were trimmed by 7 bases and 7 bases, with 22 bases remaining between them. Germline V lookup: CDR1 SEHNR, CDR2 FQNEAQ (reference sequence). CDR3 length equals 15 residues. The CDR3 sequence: CASTYRLEGGSEAFF. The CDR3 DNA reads TGTGCCAGCACATACCGCCTCGAGGGAGGAAGTGAAGCTTTCTTT. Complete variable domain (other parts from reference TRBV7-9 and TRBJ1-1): DTGVSQNPRHKITKRGQNVTFRCDPISEHNRLYWYRQTLGQGPEFLTYFQNEAQLEKSRLLSDRFSAERPKGSFSTLEIQRTEQGDSAMYLCASTYRLEGGSEAFFGQGTRLTVV.

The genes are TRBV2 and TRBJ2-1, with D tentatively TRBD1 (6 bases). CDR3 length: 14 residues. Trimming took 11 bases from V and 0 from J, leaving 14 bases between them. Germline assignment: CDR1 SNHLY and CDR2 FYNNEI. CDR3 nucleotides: TGTGCCGGCGCAAGGGGGAGCTCCTACAATGAGCAGTTCTTC. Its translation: CAGARGSSYNEQFF.

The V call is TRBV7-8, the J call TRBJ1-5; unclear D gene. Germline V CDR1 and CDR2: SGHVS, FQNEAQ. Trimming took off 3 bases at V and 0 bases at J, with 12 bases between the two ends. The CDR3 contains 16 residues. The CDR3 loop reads CASSFTWPDSNQPQHF. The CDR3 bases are TGTGCCAGCAGCTTTACTTGGCCGGATAGCAATCAGCCCCAGCATTTT.

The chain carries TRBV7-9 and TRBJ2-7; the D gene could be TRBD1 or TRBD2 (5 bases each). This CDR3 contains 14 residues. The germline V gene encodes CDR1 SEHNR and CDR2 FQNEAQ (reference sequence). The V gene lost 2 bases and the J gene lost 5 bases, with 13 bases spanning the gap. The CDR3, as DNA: TGTGCCAGCAGCTTACTTGGGGGAAAGGACGAGCAGTACTTC. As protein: CASSLLGGKDEQYF.

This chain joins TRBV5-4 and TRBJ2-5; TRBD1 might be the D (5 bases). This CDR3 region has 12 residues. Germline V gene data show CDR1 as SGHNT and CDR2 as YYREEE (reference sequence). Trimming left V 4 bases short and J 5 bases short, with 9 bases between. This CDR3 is CASSPGRETQYF. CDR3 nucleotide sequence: TGTGCCAGCAGCCCAGGGCGGGAGACCCAGTACTTC.

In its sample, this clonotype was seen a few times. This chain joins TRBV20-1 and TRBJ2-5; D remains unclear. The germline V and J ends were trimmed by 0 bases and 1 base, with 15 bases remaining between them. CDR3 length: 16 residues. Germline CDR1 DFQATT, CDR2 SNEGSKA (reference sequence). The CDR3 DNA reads TGCAGTGCTAGAGATCGATGGTCCGTAGGCCAAGAGACCCAGTACTTC. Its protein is CSARDRWSVGQETQYF.

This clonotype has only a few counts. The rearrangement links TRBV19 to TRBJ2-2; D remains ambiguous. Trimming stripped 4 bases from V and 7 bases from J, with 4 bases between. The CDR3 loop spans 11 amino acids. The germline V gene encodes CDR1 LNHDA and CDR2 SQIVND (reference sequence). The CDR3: CASSKGGELFF. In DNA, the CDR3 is TGTGCCAGTAGTAAGGGCGGGGAGCTGTTTTTT. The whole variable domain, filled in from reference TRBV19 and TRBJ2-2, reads DGGITQSPKYLFRKEGQNVTLSCEQNLNHDAMYWYRQDPGQGLRLIYYSQIVNDFQKGDIAEGYSVSREKKESFPLTVTSAQKNPTAFYLCASSKGGELFFGEGSRLTVL.